This T cell receptor beta chain originates from a study of PD-L1 blockade in urothelial cancer. Study context: Individuals in the cohort had been given 0 to 3 earlier chemotherapy regimens.

Profiled with immunoSEQ multiplex PCR; TCRdb holds only in-frame clones, not every one. In the table there are 65,000 to 80,000 clones, around four fifths of which are singletons. This CDR3 has 17 amino acids. Germline values: CDR1 LNHDA, CDR2 SQIVND (reference sequence). After removal of 5 bases from V and 2 bases from J, the junction contained 10 bases not matched to a gene. Patients' cancers were locally advanced or metastatic urothelial carcinomas. This specimen was PBMCs, taken around atezolizumab (anti-PD-L1) treatment. The sequence was obtained from a man in his 70s with urothelial cancer. The chain has TRBV19 and TRBJ1-3, with TRBD1 matching over 9 bases. This CDR3 is CASSAPRDRDTGNTIYF. The CDR3 DNA is TGTGCCAGTAGTGCGCCCCGGGACAGGGATACTGGAAACACCATATATTTT.